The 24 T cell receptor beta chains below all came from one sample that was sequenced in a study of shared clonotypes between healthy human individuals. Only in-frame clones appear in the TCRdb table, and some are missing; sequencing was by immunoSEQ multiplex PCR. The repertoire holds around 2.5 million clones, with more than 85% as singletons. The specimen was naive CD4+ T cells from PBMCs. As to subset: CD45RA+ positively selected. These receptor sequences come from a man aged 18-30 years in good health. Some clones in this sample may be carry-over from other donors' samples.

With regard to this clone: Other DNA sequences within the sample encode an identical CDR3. This CDR3 is CASSTTGTGDEKLFF. In DNA, the CDR3 is TGTGCCAGTAGTACGACCGGGACAGGGGATGAAAAACTGTTTTTT. The V and J genes are TRBV19 and TRBJ1-4; 10 bases line up with TRBD1. This CDR3 contains 15 residues. V was clipped by 4 bases and J by 6 bases; unmatched bases: 5. Germline V gives CDR1 LNHDA, CDR2 SQIVND (reference sequence).

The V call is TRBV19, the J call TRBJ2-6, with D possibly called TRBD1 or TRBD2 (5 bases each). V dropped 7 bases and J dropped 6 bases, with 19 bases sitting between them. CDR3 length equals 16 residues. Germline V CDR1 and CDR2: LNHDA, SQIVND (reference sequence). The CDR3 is CASTGADSFVANVLTF. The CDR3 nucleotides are TGTGCCAGTACCGGGGCAGATTCGTTTGTGGCCAACGTCCTGACTTTC.

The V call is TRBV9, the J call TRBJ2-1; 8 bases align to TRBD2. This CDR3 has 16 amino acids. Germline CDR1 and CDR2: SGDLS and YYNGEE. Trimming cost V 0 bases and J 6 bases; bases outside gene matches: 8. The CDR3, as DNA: TGTGCCAGCAGCGTAGGAGGAGGACTAGCACCCAATGAGCAGTTCTTC. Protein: CASSVGGGLAPNEQFF.

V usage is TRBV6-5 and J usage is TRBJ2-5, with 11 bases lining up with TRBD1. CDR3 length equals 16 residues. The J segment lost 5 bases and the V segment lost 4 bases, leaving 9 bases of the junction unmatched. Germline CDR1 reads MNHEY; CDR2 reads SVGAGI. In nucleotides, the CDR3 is TGTGCCAGCAGTTTTTTTTCTGGGACAGGGGGGGAGACCCAGTACTTC. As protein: CASSFFSGTGGETQYF.

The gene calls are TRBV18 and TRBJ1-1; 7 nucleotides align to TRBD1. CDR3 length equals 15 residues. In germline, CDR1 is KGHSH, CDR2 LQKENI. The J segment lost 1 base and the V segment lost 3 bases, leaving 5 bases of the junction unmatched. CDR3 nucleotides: TGTGCCAGCTCACCGTCGACAGGGAGGAACACTGAAGCTTTCTTT. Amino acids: CASSPSTGRNTEAFF.

The CDR3 DNA follows: TGTGCCAGCAGTGGAAAGACAGCCTATGGCTACACCTTC. This codes for CASSGKTAYGYTF. This chain joins TRBV27 and TRBJ1-2; tentative D call: TRBD1 (5 bases). From germline, CDR1 is MNHEY and CDR2 SMNVEV (reference sequence). The CDR3 length is 13 residues. V lost 5 bases and J 4 bases, leaving 11 bases between the germline ends.

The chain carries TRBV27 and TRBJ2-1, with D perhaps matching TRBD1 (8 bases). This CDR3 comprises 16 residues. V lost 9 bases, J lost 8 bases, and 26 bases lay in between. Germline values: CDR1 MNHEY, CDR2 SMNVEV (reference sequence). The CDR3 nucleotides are TGTGCCAGTCAACCGACAGGGGCCGGGACTATCCATGAGCAGTTCTTC. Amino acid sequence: CASQPTGAGTIHEQFF.

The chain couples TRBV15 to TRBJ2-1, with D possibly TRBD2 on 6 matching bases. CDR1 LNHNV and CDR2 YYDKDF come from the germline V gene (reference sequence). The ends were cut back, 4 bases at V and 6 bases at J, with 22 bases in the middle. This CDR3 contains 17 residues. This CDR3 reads CATSKPRESLATNEQFF. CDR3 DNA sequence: TGTGCCACCAGCAAGCCCCGGGAGTCCCTAGCCACCAATGAGCAGTTCTTC. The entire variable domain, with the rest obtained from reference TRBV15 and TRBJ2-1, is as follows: DAMVIQNPRYQVTQFGKPVTLSCSQTLNHNVMYWYQQKSSQAPKLLFHYYDKDFNNEADTPDNFQSRRPNTSFCFLDIRSPGLGDTAMYLCATSKPRESLATNEQFFGPGTRLTVL.

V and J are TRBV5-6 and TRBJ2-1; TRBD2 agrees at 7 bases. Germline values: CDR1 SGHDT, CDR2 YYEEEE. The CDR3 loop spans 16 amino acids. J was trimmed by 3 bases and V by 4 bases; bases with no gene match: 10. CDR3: CASSPWAAGNYNEQFF. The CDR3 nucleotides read TGTGCCAGCAGCCCATGGGCAGCGGGGAACTACAATGAGCAGTTCTTC. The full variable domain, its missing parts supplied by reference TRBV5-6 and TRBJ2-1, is DAGVTQSPTHLIKTRGQQVTLRCSPKSGHDTVSWYQQALGQGPQFIFQYYEEEERQRGNFPDRFSGHQFPNYSSELNVNALLLGDSALYLCASSPWAAGNYNEQFFGPGTRLTVL.

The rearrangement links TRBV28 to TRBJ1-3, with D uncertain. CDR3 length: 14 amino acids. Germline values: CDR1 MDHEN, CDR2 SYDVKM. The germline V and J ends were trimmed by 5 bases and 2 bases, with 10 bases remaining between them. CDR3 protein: CASSLREPGNTIYF. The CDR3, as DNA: TGTGCCAGCAGTCTCCGGGAGCCTGGAAACACCATATATTTT.

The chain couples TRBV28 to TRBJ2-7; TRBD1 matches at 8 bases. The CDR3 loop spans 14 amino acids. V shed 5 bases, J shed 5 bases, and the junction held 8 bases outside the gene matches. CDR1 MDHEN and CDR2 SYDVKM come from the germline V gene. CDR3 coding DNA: TGTGCCAGCAGTCCGGGACAGGCCTACCACGAGCAGTACTTC. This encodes CASSPGQAYHEQYF. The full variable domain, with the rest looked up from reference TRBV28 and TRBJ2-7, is DVKVTQSSRYLVKRTGEKVFLECVQDMDHENMFWYRQDPGLGLRLIYFSYDVKMKEKGDIPEGYSVSREKKERFSLILESASTNQTSMYLCASSPGQAYHEQYFGPGTRLTVT.

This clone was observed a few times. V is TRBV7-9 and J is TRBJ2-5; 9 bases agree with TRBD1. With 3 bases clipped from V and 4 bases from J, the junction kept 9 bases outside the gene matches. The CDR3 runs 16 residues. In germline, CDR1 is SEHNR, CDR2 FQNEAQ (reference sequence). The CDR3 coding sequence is TGTGCCAGCAGCTTTTCCGGGACAGGGAGAGCAGAGACCCAGTACTTC. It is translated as CASSFSGTGRAETQYF.

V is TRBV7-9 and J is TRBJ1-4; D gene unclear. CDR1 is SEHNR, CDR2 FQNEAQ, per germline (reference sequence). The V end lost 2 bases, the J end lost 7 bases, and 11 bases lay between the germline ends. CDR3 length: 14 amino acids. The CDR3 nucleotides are TGTGCCAGCAGCTTACAACGCGGAGGTGAAAAACTGTTTTTT. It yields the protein CASSLQRGGEKLFF. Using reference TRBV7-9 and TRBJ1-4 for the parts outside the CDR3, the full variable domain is DTGVSQNPRHKITKRGQNVTFRCDPISEHNRLYWYRQTLGQGPEFLTYFQNEAQLEKSRLLSDRFSAERPKGSFSTLEIQRTEQGDSAMYLCASSLQRGGEKLFFGSGTQLSVL.

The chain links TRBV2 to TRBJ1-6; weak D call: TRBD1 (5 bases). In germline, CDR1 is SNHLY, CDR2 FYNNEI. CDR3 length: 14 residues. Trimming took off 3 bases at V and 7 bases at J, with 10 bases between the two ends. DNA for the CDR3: TGTGCCAGCAGTGACCAGGGAGGCAATTCACCCCTCCACTTT. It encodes CASSDQGGNSPLHF.

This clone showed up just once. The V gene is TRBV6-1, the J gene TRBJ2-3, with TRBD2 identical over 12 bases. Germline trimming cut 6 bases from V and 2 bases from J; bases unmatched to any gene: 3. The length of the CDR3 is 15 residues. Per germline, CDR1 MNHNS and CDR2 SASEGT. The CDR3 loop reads CASSGLAGFTDTQYF. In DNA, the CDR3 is TGTGCCAGCAGCGGACTAGCGGGATTCACAGATACGCAGTATTTT.

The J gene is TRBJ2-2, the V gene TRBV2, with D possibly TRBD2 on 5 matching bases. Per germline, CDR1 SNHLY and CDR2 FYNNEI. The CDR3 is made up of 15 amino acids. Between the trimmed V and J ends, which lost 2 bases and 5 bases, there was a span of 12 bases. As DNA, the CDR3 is TGTGCCAGCAGTGAATTGGGCCGGAGGACCGGGGAGCTGTTTTTT. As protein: CASSELGRRTGELFF.

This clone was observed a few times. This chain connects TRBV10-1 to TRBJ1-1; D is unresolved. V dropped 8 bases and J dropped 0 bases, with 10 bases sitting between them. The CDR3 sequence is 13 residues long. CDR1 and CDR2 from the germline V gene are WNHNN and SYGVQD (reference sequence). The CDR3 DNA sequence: TGCGCCAGCCGGCAGGCACTGAACACTGAAGCTTTCTTT. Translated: CASRQALNTEAFF.

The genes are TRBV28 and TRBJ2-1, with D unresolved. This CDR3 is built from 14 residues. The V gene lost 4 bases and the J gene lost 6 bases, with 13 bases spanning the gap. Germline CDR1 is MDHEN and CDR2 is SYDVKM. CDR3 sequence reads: CASSSSNPPNEQFF. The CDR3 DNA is TGTGCCAGCAGTTCATCAAATCCCCCCAATGAGCAGTTCTTC.

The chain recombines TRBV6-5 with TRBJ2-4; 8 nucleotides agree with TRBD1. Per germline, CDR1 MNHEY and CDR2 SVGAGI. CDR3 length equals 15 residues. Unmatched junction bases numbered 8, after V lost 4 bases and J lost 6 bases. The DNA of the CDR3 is TGTGCCAGCAGTTCGCGGAGGACAGGGAGAAACATTCAGTACTTC. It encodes CASSSRRTGRNIQYF.

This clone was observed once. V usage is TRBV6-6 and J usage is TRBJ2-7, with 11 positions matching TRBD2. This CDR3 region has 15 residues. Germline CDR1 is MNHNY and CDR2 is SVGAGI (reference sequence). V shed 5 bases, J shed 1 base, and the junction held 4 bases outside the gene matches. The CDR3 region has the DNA TGTGCCAGCAGTATCCGACTAGCGGGGTCCTACGAGCAGTACTTC. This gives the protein CASSIRLAGSYEQYF.

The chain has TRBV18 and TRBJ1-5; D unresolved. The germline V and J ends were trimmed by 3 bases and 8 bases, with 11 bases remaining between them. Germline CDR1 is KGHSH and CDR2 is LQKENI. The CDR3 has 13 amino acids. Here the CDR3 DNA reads TGTGCCAGCTCACCGACCGGGAGGGAGCCCCAGCATTTT. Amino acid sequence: CASSPTGREPQHF.

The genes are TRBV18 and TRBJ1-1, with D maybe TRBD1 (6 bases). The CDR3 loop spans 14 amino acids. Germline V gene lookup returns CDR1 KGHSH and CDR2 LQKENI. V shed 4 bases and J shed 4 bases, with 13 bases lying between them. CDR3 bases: TGTGCCAGCTCACTAGACAGGTCCCCCACTGAAGCTTTCTTT. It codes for CASSLDRSPTEAFF.

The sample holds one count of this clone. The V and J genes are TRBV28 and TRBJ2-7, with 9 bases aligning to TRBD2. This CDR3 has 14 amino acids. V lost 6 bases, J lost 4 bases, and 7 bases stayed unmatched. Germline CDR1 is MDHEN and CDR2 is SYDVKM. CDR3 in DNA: TGTGCCAGCAGCCGCGGGGGGGTGGGTTACGAGCAGTACTTC. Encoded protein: CASSRGGVGYEQYF.

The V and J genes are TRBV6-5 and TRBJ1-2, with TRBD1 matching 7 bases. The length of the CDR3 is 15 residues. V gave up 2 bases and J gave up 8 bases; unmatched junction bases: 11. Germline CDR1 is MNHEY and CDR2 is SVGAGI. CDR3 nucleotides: TGTGCCAGCAGTTACGAAGGGGGCGCGATGGTCGGCTACACCTTC. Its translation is CASSYEGGAMVGYTF.